This TCR beta chain appears in the sequencing data of a study of T cells in Graves' hyperthyroidism and ophthalmopathy. Study overall: Before treatment of any kind, peripheral blood was taken at initial diagnosis. Notes on the study in general: Blood also contained most expanded thyroid clonotypes above 0.001. Ophthalmopathy prediction by the model preceded onset by a median approximately six months.

From RNA transcripts, TCR beta CDR3 regions were amplified. A first-round RT-PCR of the TCR CDR3 used the HTBI primer set. TCRdb re-called the multiplex PCR reads with MiXCR, one entry per CDR3 protein. This repertoire shows nearly 750,000 distinct CDR3 sequences, roughly a third found once; its top ten account for 31%. Remarks on this clonotype: Its antigen is still unknown.

Not enrolled were patients with uncontrolled infection, other autoimmune disease, pregnancy or lactation. V lost 5 bases and J lost 0, with 17 bases in between. The CDR3 has 16 amino acids. Germline V gives CDR1 SGHAT, CDR2 FQDESV (reference sequence). The sequence was obtained from a woman aged 40 to 50 with Graves' hyperthyroidism. Sequencing input: blood. This chain joins TRBV11-1 and TRBJ2-7; D is perhaps TRBD1 or TRBD2 (6 bases each). As DNA, the CDR3 is TGTGCCAGCAGCGAAGGGGGAGGATCGAGCTCCTACGAGCAGTACTTC. Amino acids: CASSEGGGSSSYEQYF.